This TCR beta chain came from a study of T-cell reconstitution after alpha-beta-depleted transplantation in children. Study-wide results and limits: Reportedly, roughly two months post-transplant, alpha-beta T cells arose from several hundred expanded graft clones. Newly made T cells mostly supplied T-cell counts and diversity one year after transplant. The high TCRbeta diversity at day 60 in some patients came from surviving recipient T cells and thymic progenitors.

Using unique molecular identifiers, the investigators prepared the TCRbeta library. TCRdb reanalysed the PCR reads using MiXCR and keeps one entry per CDR3 protein. The table records 200,000 or so distinct CDR3 sequences, 6.6% of them present only once. This clonotype was found many times. The target antigen is unknown. CDR3 size: 14 residues. Trimming removed 4 bases from V and 7 bases from J, with 17 bases in between. The germline V gene encodes CDR1 SNHLY and CDR2 FYNNEI. The sequenced sample was PBMCs, obtained before TCRalphabeta/CD19-depleted stem cell transplant. V usage is TRBV2 and J usage is TRBJ2-7, with a weak D call TRBD2 (6 bases). The TCR comes from a boy aged 2 to 9 with acute lymphoblastic leukemia, due to receive a stem cell transplant. CDR3 nucleotides: TGTGCCAGCAGTGGGGGGACTGGGGGTCGAGAGCAGTACTTC. Residues: CASSGGTGGREQYF.